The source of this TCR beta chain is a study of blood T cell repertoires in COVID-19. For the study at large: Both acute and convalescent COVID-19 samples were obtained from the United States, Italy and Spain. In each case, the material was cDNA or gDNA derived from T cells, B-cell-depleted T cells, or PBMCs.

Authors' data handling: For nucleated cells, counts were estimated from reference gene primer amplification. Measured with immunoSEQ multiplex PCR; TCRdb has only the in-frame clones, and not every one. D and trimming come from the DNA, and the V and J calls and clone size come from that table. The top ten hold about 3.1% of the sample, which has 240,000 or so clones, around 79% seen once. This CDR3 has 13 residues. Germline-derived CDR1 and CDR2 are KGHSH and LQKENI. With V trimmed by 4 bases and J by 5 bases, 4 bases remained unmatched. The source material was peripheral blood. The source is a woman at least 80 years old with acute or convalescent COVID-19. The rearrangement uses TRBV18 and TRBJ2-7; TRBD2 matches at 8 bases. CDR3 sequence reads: CASSRIGGDEQYF. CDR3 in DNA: TGTGCCAGCTCACGGATCGGGGGGGACGAGCAGTACTTC.